A single sample gave rise to the 15 T cell receptor beta chains below, sequenced in a study of blood T cells in healthy people across ages. Next came a second PCR, run for about 7 to 12 cycles, which used a sample-barcoded 5' primer along with a J-beta primer mix. TCRdb analysed the 5' RACE reads with MiXCR anew, one entry per CDR3 protein. The data show 650,000 or so distinct CDR3 sequences, with over 40% seen just once and roughly 13% held by the top ten. The sequencing sample was made of blood. The receptors shown here come from a woman older than 75 in good health.

Comments on this clonotype: This sequence may be a read error, since a much larger clone differs from it by one base. CDR3 in amino acids: CASSLVSNINEKFF. Here the CDR3 DNA reads TGTGCCAGCAGCTTAGTGTCAAACATCAATGAGAAGTTCTTC. This chain joins TRBV7-3 and TRBJ2-1; D gene unclear. The CDR3 is made up of 14 amino acids. The germline V gene has CDR1 SGHTA and CDR2 FQGTGA.

This clonotype was counted at least ten times. The chain uses TRBV27 and TRBJ2-7, with D possibly matching TRBD1 (5 bases). This CDR3 spans 16 amino acids. Trimming cost V 4 bases and J 2 bases, with 18 bases left between them. Germline V gene lookup returns CDR1 MNHEY and CDR2 SMNVEV (reference sequence). CDR3 region: CASSWSETASTYEQYF. Written as DNA, the CDR3 is TGTGCCAGCAGTTGGTCCGAGACAGCGAGTACCTACGAGCAGTACTTC.

The CDR3 nucleotides are TGCGCCAGCAGCGGGGACAAACCTAACTATGGCTACACCTTC. It translates to CASSGDKPNYGYTF. V usage is TRBV5-1 and J usage is TRBJ1-2, with D possibly being TRBD1 (6 bases). V was clipped by 4 bases and J by 0 bases, with 10 bases between them. The CDR3 extends over 14 amino acids. The germline V gene encodes CDR1 SGHRS and CDR2 YFSETQ.

The chain is built from TRBV3-1 and TRBJ1-1; D gene uncertain. This CDR3 is built from 14 residues. V was pared by 1 base and J by 4 bases, with 10 bases between. The germline CDR1 and CDR2 sequences are LGHDT and YNNKEL (reference sequence). CDR3 in DNA: TGTGCCAGCAGCCAAGTCGTGGTGGCCACTGAAGCTTTCTTT. This encodes CASSQVVVATEAFF.

The chain is built from TRBV9 and TRBJ2-2; the D is unclear. Germline CDR1 is SGDLS and CDR2 is YYNGEE. This CDR3 has 13 residues. Trimming cost V 5 bases and J 1 base, with 6 bases left between them. In DNA, the CDR3 is TGTGCCAGCAGTCCAGAGAACACCGGGGAGCTGTTTTTT. It encodes CASSPENTGELFF. The full variable domain, rest sourced from reference TRBV9 and TRBJ2-2, is DSGVTQTPKHLITATGQRVTLRCSPRSGDLSVYWYQQSLDQGLQFLIQYYNGEERAKGNILERFSAQQFPDLHSELNLSSLELGDSALYFCASSPENTGELFFGEGSRLTVL.

The rearrangement joins TRBV5-6 to TRBJ2-7; no firm D call. This CDR3 has 15 residues. Trimming left V 3 bases short and J 1 base short, with 14 bases between. CDR1 is SGHDT and CDR2 is YYEEEE in the germline V gene. In DNA, the CDR3 is TGTGCCAGCAGCTCAGACATGGAAGATTCCTACGAGCAGTACTTC. Protein product: CASSSDMEDSYEQYF.

This chain joins TRBV12-3 or TRBV12-4 and TRBJ2-6; possible D gene TRBD2, 6 bases. V gave up 10 bases and J gave up 3 bases, with 13 bases separating them. The CDR3 has 14 amino acids. CDR3 sequence (DNA): TGTGCCACCCGCCGGGGGATTGGGGCCAACGTCCTGACTTTC. Amino acids: CATRRGIGANVLTF.

This sequence joins TRBV28 and TRBJ1-1, with TRBD1 as a possible D gene (5 bases). The CDR3 totals 15 residues. Per the germline V gene, CDR1 is MDHEN and CDR2 is SYDVKM. The germline V and J ends were trimmed by 4 bases and 3 bases, with 15 bases remaining between them. CDR3 sequence reads: CASSCSRGVYTEAFF. The DNA of the CDR3 is TGTGCCAGCAGTTGCTCACGGGGGGTGTACACTGAAGCTTTCTTT.

This clonotype is a singleton in its sample. Sequence at one end of the junction differs from germline and may be a read error. The V call is TRBV7-9, the J call TRBJ2-1; TRBD1 aligns across 8 bases. CDR1 and CDR2 (germline): SEHNR, FQNEAQ (reference sequence). The CDR3 covers 15 residues. For the CDR3, the DNA is TGTACCAGCAGCTTAGACAGGGGACCTCTCGGAGAGCGGTTCTTC. Translating it yields CTSSLDRGPLGERFF.

This clonotype was seen repeatedly, ten times or more. The chain employs TRBV7-2 and TRBJ2-1; 11 nucleotides align to TRBD2. The germline gives CDR1 SGHTA, CDR2 FQGNSA. The CDR3 runs 16 residues. Trimming removed 5 bases from V and 4 bases from J; junction bases left unmatched: 7. CDR3 DNA: TGTGCCAGCAGCCCCTCTAGCGGGAGGACTTACAATGAGCAGTTCTTC. Translated: CASSPSSGRTYNEQFF.

This clonotype was detected only a few times. The chain carries TRBV5-1 and TRBJ1-5; D is possibly TRBD1 (6 bases). V was pared by 0 bases and J by 6 bases, with 10 bases between. The CDR3 has 14 amino acids. Germline V CDR1 and CDR2: SGHRS, YFSETQ. The CDR3 sequence: CASSLDWGAQPQHF. As DNA, the CDR3 is TGCGCCAGCAGCTTGGATTGGGGGGCTCAGCCCCAGCATTTT.

V gene TRBV5-1 combines with J gene TRBJ2-7; 8 nucleotides line up with TRBD1. The CDR3 totals 14 residues. Germline assignment: CDR1 SGHRS and CDR2 YFSETQ. V was pared by 5 bases and J by 4 bases, with 8 bases of the junction left unmatched. CDR3 in amino acids: CASRDQQGGYEQYF. CDR3 nucleotide sequence: TGCGCCAGCAGAGACCAACAGGGGGGATACGAGCAGTACTTC.

In its sample, this clonotype was seen many times. The J gene is TRBJ2-5, the V gene TRBV20-1; D is perhaps TRBD1 (5 bases). Germline V gives CDR1 DFQATT, CDR2 SNEGSKA (reference sequence). The CDR3 is made up of 12 amino acids. Trimming took off 7 bases at V and 5 bases at J, with 14 bases between the two ends. The CDR3 region has the DNA TGCAGTGTTTTATCAGGGTCCGAGACCCAGTACTTC. Protein product: CSVLSGSETQYF.

The chain employs TRBV25-1 and TRBJ2-7, with D uncertain. The DNA end lines up better with TRBJ2-5; the J call may be wrong. From germline, CDR1 is MGHDK and CDR2 SYGVNS. The CDR3 contains 15 residues. The CDR3 protein is CASRGRSGPQETQYF. CDR3 bases: TGTGCCAGCAGGGGCAGAAGTGGTCCTCAAGAGACCCAGTACTTC.

A remark on this clonotype: A read error may account for a junction end that differs from germline. The chain joins TRBV12-3 or TRBV12-4 to TRBJ1-2; tentatively, D is TRBD1 (6 bases). The CDR3 covers 13 residues. CDR3 bases: TGTGCCGGCAGCCAAACAGGGTCCAATGGCTACACCTTC. This gives the protein CAGSQTGSNGYTF.